A single sample is the source of the 13 T cell receptor beta chains below, sequenced in a study of blood T cell repertoires in COVID-19. Libraries were prepared by immunoSEQ multiplex PCR; TCRdb keeps only in-frame clonotypes and omits some of them. The sample carries 88,000 or so clones, around 80% recorded once. The sequenced sample was peripheral blood. The source is a man older than 75 with acute or convalescent COVID-19.

This clone came up a few times. This chain links TRBV5-5 with TRBJ1-1; a weak D match, TRBD1 (6 bases). V dropped 5 bases and J dropped 6 bases, with 20 bases sitting between them. The CDR3 is made up of 15 amino acids. The germline gives CDR1 SGHKS, CDR2 YYEKEE (reference sequence). CDR3: CASRRDTLVSAEAFF. In DNA form, the CDR3 reads TGTGCCAGCAGGAGGGACACCCTCGTATCGGCTGAAGCTTTCTTT.

The chain uses TRBV19 and TRBJ1-5; 11 bases line up with TRBD1. After removal of 8 bases from V and 6 bases from J, the junction contained 3 bases not matched to a gene. This CDR3 spans 13 amino acids. Germline loops: CDR1 LNHDA, CDR2 SQIVND (reference sequence). CDR3 nucleotide sequence: TGTGCCAGTGGGGACAGGGGGGGTCAGCCCCAGCATTTT. Its translation is CASGDRGGQPQHF.

The rearrangement joins TRBV11-2 to TRBJ2-1; 15 nucleotides line up with TRBD2. The ends lost 5 bases at V and 9 bases at J; junction bases unmatched: 5. Germline values: CDR1 SGHAT, CDR2 FQNNGV. The length of the CDR3 is 15 residues. The CDR3 is CASSRTSGGAGEQFF. CDR3 coding DNA: TGTGCCAGCAGCAGGACTAGCGGGGGGGCGGGTGAGCAGTTCTTC.

V gene TRBV19 combines with J gene TRBJ2-2; tentative D call: TRBD2 (6 bases). V was trimmed by 10 bases and J by 1 base, leaving 16 bases between them. The CDR3 loop spans 15 amino acids. CDR1 LNHDA and CDR2 SQIVND come from the germline V gene (reference sequence). The DNA for the CDR3 is TGTGCCACCAAAGGGCGGGGACTGAACACCGGGGAGCTGTTTTTT. Translation: CATKGRGLNTGELFF.

This chain links TRBV2 with TRBJ2-5; D is perhaps TRBD1 (5 bases). The germline V and J ends were trimmed by 4 bases and 0 bases, with 12 bases remaining between them. Germline V gene lookup returns CDR1 SNHLY and CDR2 FYNNEI. CDR3 size: 15 residues. The CDR3 region has the DNA TGTGCCAGCAGTGTTTGGGGCGAAGACCAAGAGACCCAGTACTTC. This sequence encodes CASSVWGEDQETQYF.

The chain has TRBV19 and TRBJ1-5; 7 nucleotides agree with TRBD1. The CDR3 totals 15 residues. The germline gives CDR1 LNHDA, CDR2 SQIVND (reference sequence). Trimming at V came to 7 bases and at J to 2 bases, leaving 8 bases not matched to a gene. CDR3 residues: CASTTGMFGNQPQHF. The CDR3 DNA reads as TGTGCCAGTACGACAGGGATGTTTGGCAATCAGCCCCAGCATTTT. Variable domain in full (rest from reference TRBV19 and TRBJ1-5): DGGITQSPKYLFRKEGQNVTLSCEQNLNHDAMYWYRQDPGQGLRLIYYSQIVNDFQKGDIAEGYSVSREKKESFPLTVTSAQKNPTAFYLCASTTGMFGNQPQHFGDGTRLSIL.

The chain employs TRBV6-2 or TRBV6-3 and TRBJ2-1; 12 bases line up with TRBD2. Per the germline V gene, CDR1 is MNHEY and CDR2 is SVGEGT. J gave up 6 bases and V 0 bases, and 3 bases lay outside the gene matches. This CDR3 has 16 residues. In DNA, the CDR3 is TGTGCCAGCAGTTACTCTGCTAGCGGGGGGGCCAATGAGCAGTTCTTC. Translated: CASSYSASGGANEQFF.

This sequence joins TRBV19 and TRBJ1-2; D is unclear. The germline CDR1 and CDR2 sequences are LNHDA and SQIVND (reference sequence). This CDR3 contains 14 residues. The V end was cut by 0 bases, the J end by 4 bases, with 9 bases between. The DNA for the CDR3 is TGTGCCAGTAGTATAGACTCACAGTTCTATGGCTACACCTTC. Translating it yields CASSIDSQFYGYTF. The whole variable domain, filled in from reference TRBV19 and TRBJ1-2, reads DGGITQSPKYLFRKEGQNVTLSCEQNLNHDAMYWYRQDPGQGLRLIYYSQIVNDFQKGDIAEGYSVSREKKESFPLTVTSAQKNPTAFYLCASSIDSQFYGYTFGSGTRLTVV.

In nucleotides, the CDR3 is TGTGCCAGCAGCCTTGCCTACTCTGGAAACACCATATATTTT. It specifies CASSLAYSGNTIYF. The rearrangement uses TRBV3-1 (or the pseudogene TRBV3-2) and TRBJ1-3; D is unresolved. CDR1 and CDR2 from the germline V gene are LGHDT and YNNKEL (reference sequence). The CDR3 is 14 amino acids. Trimming left V 4 bases short and J 0 bases short, with 7 bases between.

The rearrangement links TRBV6-6 to TRBJ1-3, with D perhaps TRBD1 (5 bases). Trimming removed 7 bases from V and 0 bases from J, with 10 bases in between. Germline V gene sequence: CDR1 MNHNY, CDR2 SVGAGI (reference sequence). The CDR3 has 14 residues. Written as DNA, the CDR3 is TGTGCCAGCACCGACAGAACCTCTGGAAACACCATATATTTT. This sequence encodes CASTDRTSGNTIYF.

The genes are TRBV2 and TRBJ1-5; tentative D call: TRBD1 (6 bases). V gave up 2 bases and J gave up 9 bases, with 11 bases separating them. Germline CDR1 is SNHLY and CDR2 is FYNNEI. The CDR3 covers 13 residues. CDR3 amino acids: CASSEYRDTPQHF. DNA of the CDR3: TGTGCCAGCAGTGAATACAGGGATACGCCCCAGCATTTT.

Only a few counts were recorded for this clone. The V gene is TRBV7-9, the J gene TRBJ1-2, with TRBD1 matching 12 bases. The CDR3 has 15 residues. Per the germline V gene, CDR1 is SEHNR and CDR2 is FQNEAQ (reference sequence). V shed 5 bases and J 4 bases; nucleotides not matched to a gene: 5. The CDR3 region has the DNA TGTGCCAGCAGCGGGACAGGGGGCGCCGGCTATGGCTACACCTTC. Its translation is CASSGTGGAGYGYTF.

This clone was seen only once. The chain couples TRBV18 to TRBJ1-1; no reliable D call. Trimming shortened V by 1 base and J by 11 bases, and 11 bases separated the two germline ends. CDR3 length: 12 amino acids. Germline CDR1 and CDR2: KGHSH and LQKENI. The CDR3, as DNA: TGTGCCAGCTCACCACTTCCAGGTATCGCTTTCTTT. Encoded protein: CASSPLPGIAFF.